This TCR beta chain was observed in a study of T-cell memory formation after mild COVID-19. Notes on the study in general: Shrinking CD4+ clones were chiefly CM and EM; CD8+ ones were chiefly EMRA.

Constant-segment-primed 5'RACE gave TCR alpha and TCR beta cDNA libraries with sample barcodes and UMIs. MiXCR, run by TCRdb on the 5' RACE reads, gives a single entry per CDR3 protein. The sample yields fewer than 400,000 distinct CDR3 sequences, 16% seen once. This clonotype was seen more than once but under ten times. No antigen is known for it. The sample comprised PBMCs or a T cell subset sorted from them (not recorded which). This TCR came from a man aged 18 to 35 who had mild COVID-19 (a few samples of this study predate the infection). Cell type and time point are not known.

CDR3 protein: CASSLLAGGLGETQYF. CDR3 sequence (DNA): TGTGCCAGCAGCTTACTAGCGGGGGGCCTGGGAGAGACCCAGTACTTC. This sequence joins TRBV7-2 and TRBJ2-5; 11 bases are a match to TRBD2. The germline V gene encodes CDR1 SGHTA and CDR2 FQGNSA. The trim removed 2 bases at V and 4 bases at J, leaving 6 bases unmatched. There are 16 residues in the CDR3.